These 6 T cell receptor beta chains share one sample of origin, sequenced in a study of T cells in Graves' hyperthyroidism and ophthalmopathy. RNA transcripts yielded amplified TCR beta CDR3 regions. A first-round RT-PCR of the TCR CDR3 used the HTBI primer set. TCRdb analysed the multiplex PCR reads with MiXCR anew, one entry per CDR3 protein. The sample includes under 800,000 distinct CDR3 sequences, 12% to 15% of them seen just once. Input material: blood. The receptors here all came from a woman between 18 and 29 years old with Graves' hyperthyroidism.

This sequence joins TRBV7-6 and TRBJ2-7, with 8 bases that match TRBD2. V dropped 1 base and J dropped 6; count of bases not matched to a gene: 5. Germline V gene sequence: CDR1 SGHVS, CDR2 FNYEAQ. The CDR3 runs to 14 residues. The CDR3 DNA follows: TGTGCCAGCAGCTTAGGGACTAGCTTCGGCGAGCAGTACTTC. Its translation: CASSLGTSFGEQYF. The full variable domain, its missing parts supplied by reference TRBV7-6 and TRBJ2-7, is GAGVSQSPRYKVTKRGQDVALRCDPISGHVSLYWYRQALGQGPEFLTYFNYEAQQDKSGLPNDRFSAERPEGSISTLTIQRTEQRDSAMYRCASSLGTSFGEQYFGPGTRLTVT.

In this sample, this clonotype turned up many times. The rearrangement uses TRBV11-2 and TRBJ2-1; the D gene is possibly TRBD2 (5 bases). This CDR3 spans 15 amino acids. CDR1 is SGHAT, CDR2 FQNNGV, per germline. V was clipped by 3 bases and J by 4 bases, with 13 bases between them. CDR3 nucleotide sequence: TGTGCCAGCAGCTTGACTAATTCTCGGTACAATGAGCAGTTCTTC. This gives the protein CASSLTNSRYNEQFF.

The table lists this clonotype with many counts. V usage is TRBV5-1 and J usage is TRBJ2-3; 12 bases are a match to TRBD2. Germline CDR1 reads SGHRS; CDR2 reads YFSETQ. Germline trimming cut 4 bases from V and 3 bases from J; bases unmatched to any gene: 12. The CDR3 is made up of 18 amino acids. The CDR3 loop is CASSPKKALAGGTDTQYF. CDR3 in DNA: TGCGCCAGCAGCCCCAAAAAAGCCCTAGCGGGAGGGACAGATACGCAGTATTTT.

This clonotype was seen many times. The genes are TRBV11-3 and TRBJ2-1; D call uncertain. The CDR3 consists of 15 residues. Germline CDR1 SGHNT, CDR2 YENEEA. V lost 5 bases and J lost 10, with 21 bases in between. For the CDR3, the DNA is TGTGCCAGCAGCACCGGCCAAACCCAGCCTCGGGAGCAGTTCTTC. Its translation is CASSTGQTQPREQFF.

The chain has TRBV7-2 and TRBJ1-2, with D possibly TRBD1 on 5 matching bases. The germline V gene has CDR1 SGHTA and CDR2 FQGNSA. The CDR3 runs 15 residues. V was trimmed by 0 bases and J by 4 bases, leaving 12 bases between them. The CDR3: CASSLATLDIYGYTF. The CDR3 DNA reads TGTGCCAGCAGCTTAGCAACCCTGGACATCTATGGCTACACCTTC.

V usage is TRBV11-3 and J usage is TRBJ1-2; tentative D call: TRBD1 (5 bases). The germline V and J ends were trimmed by 4 bases and 5 bases, with 11 bases remaining between them. CDR1 and CDR2 from the germline V gene are SGHNT and YENEEA. The CDR3 has 13 residues. The CDR3 is CASSSGAFYGYTF. The CDR3 DNA sequence: TGTGCCAGCAGCTCTGGGGCTTTTTATGGCTACACCTTC.